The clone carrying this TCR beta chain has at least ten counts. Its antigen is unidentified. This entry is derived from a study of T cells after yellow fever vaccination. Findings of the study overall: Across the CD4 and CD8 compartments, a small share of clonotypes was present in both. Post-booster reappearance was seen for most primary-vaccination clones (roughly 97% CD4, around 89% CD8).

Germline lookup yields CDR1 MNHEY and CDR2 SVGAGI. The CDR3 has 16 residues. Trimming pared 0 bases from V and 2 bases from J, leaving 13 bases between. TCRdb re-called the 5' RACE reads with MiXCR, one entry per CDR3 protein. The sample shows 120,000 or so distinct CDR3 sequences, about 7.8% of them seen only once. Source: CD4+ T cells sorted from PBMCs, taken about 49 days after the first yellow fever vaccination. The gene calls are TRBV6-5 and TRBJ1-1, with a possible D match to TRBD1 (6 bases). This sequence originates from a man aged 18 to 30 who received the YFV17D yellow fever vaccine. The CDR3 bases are TGTGCCAGCAGTTACTCCATACAGGGCGGAAACACTGAAGCTTTCTTT. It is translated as CASSYSIQGGNTEAFF.